This T cell receptor (beta chain) was recovered during a study of somatic mutations in cytotoxic T cells in rheumatoid arthritis. Isolation of the CD4+ and CD8+ populations was accomplished via positive magnetic bead selection, with purity assessed by flow cytometry. Germline CDR1 reads MNHEY; CDR2 reads SMNVEV (reference sequence). The CDR3 spans 14 residues. The ends were cut back, 2 bases at V and 3 bases at J, with 8 bases in the middle. Using immunoSEQ multiplex PCR, the repertoire was profiled, and TCRdb retains in-frame clones only, with some absent. The sample consists of about 12,000 clones, over 65% of them appearing once.

The source is a woman in her thirties or forties in good health. J is TRBJ2-1 and V is TRBV27; D is perhaps TRBD1 (5 bases). The sequenced material came from CD8+ T cells sorted from blood. CDR3 in DNA: TGTGCCAGCAGTTTAAGGGGCTACTACAATGAGCAGTTCTTC. Its protein product is CASSLRGYYNEQFF.